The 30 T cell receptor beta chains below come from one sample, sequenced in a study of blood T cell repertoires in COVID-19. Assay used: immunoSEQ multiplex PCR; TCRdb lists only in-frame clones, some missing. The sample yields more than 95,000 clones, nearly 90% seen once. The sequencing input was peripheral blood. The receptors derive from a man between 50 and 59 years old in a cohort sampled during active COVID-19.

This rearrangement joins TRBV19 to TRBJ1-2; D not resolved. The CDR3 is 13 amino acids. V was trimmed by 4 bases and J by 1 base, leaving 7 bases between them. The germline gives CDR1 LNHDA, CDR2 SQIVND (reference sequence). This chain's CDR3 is CASSSGYNYGYTF. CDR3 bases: TGTGCCAGTAGTAGCGGTTATAACTATGGCTACACCTTC.

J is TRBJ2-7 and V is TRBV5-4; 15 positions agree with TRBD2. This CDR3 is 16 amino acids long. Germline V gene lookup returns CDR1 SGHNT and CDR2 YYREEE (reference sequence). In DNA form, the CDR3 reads TGTGCCAGCAGCAGGGGAGGGACTAGCGGGGGGACCAGACTGCACGTC. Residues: CASSRGGTSGGTRLHV.

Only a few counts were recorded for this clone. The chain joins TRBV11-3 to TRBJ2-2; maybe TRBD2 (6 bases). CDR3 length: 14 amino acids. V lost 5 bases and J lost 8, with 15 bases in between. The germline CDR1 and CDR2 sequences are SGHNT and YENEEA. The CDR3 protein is CASSRGWATGELFF. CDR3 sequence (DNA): TGTGCCAGCAGCCGGGGGTGGGCGACAGGGGAGCTGTTTTTT.

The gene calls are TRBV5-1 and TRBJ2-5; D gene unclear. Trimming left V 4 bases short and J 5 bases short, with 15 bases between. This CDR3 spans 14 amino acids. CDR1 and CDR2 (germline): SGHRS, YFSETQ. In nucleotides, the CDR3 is TGCGCCAGCAGCCCAGACTGGTCTTGGGAGACCCAGTACTTC. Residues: CASSPDWSWETQYF.

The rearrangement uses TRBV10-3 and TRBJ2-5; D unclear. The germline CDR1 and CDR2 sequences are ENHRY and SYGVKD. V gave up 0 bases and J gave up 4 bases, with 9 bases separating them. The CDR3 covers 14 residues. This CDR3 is CAISESGDVETQYF. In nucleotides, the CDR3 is TGTGCCATCAGTGAGTCGGGCGACGTAGAGACCCAGTACTTC.

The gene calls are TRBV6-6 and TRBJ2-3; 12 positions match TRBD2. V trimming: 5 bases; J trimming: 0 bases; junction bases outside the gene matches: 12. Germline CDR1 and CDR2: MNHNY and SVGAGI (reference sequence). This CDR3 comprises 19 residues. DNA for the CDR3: TGTGCCAGCAGTCCACGGGGGACTAGCGGGCACTCTAGCACAGATACGCAGTATTTT. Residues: CASSPRGTSGHSSTDTQYF.

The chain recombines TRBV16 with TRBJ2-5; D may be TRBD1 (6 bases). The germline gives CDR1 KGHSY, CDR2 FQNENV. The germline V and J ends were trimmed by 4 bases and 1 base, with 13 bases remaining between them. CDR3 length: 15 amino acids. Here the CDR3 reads CASSRKQGRQETQYF. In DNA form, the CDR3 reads TGTGCCAGCAGCCGAAAACAGGGACGCCAAGAGACCCAGTACTTC. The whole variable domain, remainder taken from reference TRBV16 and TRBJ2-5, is GEEVAQTPKHLVRGEGQKAKLYCAPIKGHSYVFWYQQVLKNEFKFLISFQNENVFDETGMPKERFSAKCLPNSPCSLEIQATKLEDSAVYFCASSRKQGRQETQYFGPGTRLLVL.

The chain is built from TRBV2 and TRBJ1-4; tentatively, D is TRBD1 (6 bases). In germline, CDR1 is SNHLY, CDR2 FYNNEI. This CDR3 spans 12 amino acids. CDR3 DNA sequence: TGTGTCCTCGGGACACCGGACCGAAAACTGTTTTTT. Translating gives CVLGTPDRKLFF.

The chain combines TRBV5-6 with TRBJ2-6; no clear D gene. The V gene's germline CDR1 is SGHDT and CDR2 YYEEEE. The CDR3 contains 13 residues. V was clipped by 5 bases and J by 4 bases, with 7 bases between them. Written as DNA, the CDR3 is TGTGCCAGCAGTCTGTTGGGGGCCAACGTCCTGACTTTC. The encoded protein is CASSLLGANVLTF.

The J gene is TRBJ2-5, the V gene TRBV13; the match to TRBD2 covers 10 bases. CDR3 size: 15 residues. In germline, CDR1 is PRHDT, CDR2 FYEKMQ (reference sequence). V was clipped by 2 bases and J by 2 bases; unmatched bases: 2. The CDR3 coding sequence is TGTGCCAGCAGCTTAAGGACTAGCGGACAAGAGACCCAGTACTTC. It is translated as CASSLRTSGQETQYF.

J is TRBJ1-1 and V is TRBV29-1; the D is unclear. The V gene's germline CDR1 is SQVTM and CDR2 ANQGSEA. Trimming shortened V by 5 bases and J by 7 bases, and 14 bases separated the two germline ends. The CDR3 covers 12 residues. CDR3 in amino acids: CSVREALGEAFF. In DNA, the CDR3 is TGCAGCGTTAGGGAGGCCTTGGGTGAAGCTTTCTTT.

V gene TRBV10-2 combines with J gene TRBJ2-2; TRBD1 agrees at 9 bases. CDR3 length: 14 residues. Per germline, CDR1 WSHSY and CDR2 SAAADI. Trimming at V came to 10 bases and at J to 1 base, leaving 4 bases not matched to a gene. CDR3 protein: CATRQGGNTGELFF. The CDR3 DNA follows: TGCGCCACCAGACAGGGGGGGAACACCGGGGAGCTGTTTTTT.

The CDR3 coding sequence is TGTGCCAGCAGAGGTTCCCCCCAGGCAGGGCCCGGAGAGCAGTACTTC. Encoded protein: CASRGSPQAGPGEQYF. The J gene is TRBJ2-7, the V gene TRBV21-1; TRBD1 reflects the table's D call only, with no check against the DNA. TRBV21-1 has pseudogene status. This CDR3 spans 16 amino acids.

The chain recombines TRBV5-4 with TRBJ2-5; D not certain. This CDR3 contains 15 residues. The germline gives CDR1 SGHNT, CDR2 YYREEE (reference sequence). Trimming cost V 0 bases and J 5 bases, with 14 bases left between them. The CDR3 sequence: CASSLGGWSEETQYF. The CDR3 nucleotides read TGTGCCAGCAGCTTGGGCGGCTGGAGTGAGGAGACCCAGTACTTC.

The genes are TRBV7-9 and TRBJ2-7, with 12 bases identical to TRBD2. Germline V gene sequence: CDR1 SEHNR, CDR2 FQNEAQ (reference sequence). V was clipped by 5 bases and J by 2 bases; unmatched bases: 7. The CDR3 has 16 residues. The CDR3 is CASSPWTSGATYEQYF. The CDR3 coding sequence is TGTGCCAGCAGCCCTTGGACTAGCGGGGCCACCTACGAGCAGTACTTC.

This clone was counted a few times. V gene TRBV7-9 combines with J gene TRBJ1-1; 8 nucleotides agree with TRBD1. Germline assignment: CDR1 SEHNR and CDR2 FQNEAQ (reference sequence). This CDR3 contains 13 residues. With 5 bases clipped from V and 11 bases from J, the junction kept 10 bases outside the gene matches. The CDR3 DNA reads TGTGCCAGCAGCAAAACGACAGGGGCAACGGCTTTCTTT. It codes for CASSKTTGATAFF.

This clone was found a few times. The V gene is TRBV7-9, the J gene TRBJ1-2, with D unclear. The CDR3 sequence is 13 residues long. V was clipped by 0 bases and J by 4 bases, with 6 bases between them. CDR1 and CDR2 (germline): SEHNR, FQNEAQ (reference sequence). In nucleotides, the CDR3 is TGTGCCAGCAGCTTAGCGGGAGCCTATGGCTACACCTTC. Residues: CASSLAGAYGYTF.

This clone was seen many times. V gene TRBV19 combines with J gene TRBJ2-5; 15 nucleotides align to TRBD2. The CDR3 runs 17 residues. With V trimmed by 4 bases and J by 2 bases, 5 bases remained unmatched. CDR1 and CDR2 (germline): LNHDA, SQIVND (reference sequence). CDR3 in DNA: TGTGCCAGTAGTAGGACTAGCGGGGGGGCTCTGCAAGAGACCCAGTACTTC. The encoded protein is CASSRTSGGALQETQYF.

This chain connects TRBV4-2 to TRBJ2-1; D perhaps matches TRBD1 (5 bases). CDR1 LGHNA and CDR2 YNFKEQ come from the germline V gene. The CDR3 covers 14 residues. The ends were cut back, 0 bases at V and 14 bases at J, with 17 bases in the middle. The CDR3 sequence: CASSQDTGSAREFF. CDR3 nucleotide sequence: TGTGCCAGCAGCCAAGATACAGGCTCCGCTCGGGAGTTCTTC.

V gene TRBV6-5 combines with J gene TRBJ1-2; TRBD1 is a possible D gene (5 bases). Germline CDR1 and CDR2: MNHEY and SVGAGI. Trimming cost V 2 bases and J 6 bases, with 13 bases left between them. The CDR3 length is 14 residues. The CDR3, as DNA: TGTGCCAGCAGTTACCAGGGCAGGCGACATGGCTACACCTTC. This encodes CASSYQGRRHGYTF.

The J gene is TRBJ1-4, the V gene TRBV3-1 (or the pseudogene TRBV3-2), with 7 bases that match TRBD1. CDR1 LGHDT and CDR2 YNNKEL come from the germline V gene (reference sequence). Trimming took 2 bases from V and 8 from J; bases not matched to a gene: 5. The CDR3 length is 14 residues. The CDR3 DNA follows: TGTGCCAGCAGCCAAAAGGGGGCCGGCGAAAAACTGTTTTTT. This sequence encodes CASSQKGAGEKLFF.

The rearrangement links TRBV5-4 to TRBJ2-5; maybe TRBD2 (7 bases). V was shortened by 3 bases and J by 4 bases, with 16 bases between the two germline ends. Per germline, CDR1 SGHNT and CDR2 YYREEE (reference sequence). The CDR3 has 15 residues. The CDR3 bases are TGTGCCAGCAGCTATGAGGGGGGGCGCCGAGAGACCCAGTACTTC. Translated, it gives CASSYEGGRRETQYF.

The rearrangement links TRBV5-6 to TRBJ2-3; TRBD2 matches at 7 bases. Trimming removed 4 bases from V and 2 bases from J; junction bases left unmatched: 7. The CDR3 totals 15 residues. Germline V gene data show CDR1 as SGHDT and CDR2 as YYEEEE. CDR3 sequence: CASSVPGLTTDTQYF. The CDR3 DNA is TGTGCCAGCAGCGTACCGGGACTAACCACAGATACGCAGTATTTT. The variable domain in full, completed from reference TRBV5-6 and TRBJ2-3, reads DAGVTQSPTHLIKTRGQQVTLRCSPKSGHDTVSWYQQALGQGPQFIFQYYEEEERQRGNFPDRFSGHQFPNYSSELNVNALLLGDSALYLCASSVPGLTTDTQYFGPGTRLTVL.

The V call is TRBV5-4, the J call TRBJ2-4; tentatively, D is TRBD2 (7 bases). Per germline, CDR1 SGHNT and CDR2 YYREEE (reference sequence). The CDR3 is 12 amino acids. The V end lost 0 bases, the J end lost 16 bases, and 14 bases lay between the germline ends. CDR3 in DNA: TGTGCCAGCAGCTTGGATGGGGGGGCCGAATACTTC. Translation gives CASSLDGGAEYF.

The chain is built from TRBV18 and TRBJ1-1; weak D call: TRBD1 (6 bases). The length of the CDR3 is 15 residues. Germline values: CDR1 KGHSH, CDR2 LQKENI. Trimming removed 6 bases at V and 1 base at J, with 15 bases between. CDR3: CASSHAQGGNTEAFF. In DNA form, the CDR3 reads TGTGCCAGCTCGCACGCACAGGGTGGGAACACTGAAGCTTTCTTT.

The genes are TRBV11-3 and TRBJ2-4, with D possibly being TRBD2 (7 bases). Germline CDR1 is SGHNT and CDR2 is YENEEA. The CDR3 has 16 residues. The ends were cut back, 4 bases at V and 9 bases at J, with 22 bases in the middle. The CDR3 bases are TGTGCCAGCAGCTCGTGTGACACGGGGGGCCAATGCATTCAGTACTTC. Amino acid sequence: CASSSCDTGGQCIQYF.

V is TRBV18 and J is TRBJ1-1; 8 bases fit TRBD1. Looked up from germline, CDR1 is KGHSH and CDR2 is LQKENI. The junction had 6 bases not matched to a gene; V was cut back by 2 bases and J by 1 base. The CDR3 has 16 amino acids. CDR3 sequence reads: CASSPTNRGWNTEAFF. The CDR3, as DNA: TGTGCCAGCTCACCAACGAACAGGGGGTGGAACACTGAAGCTTTCTTT.

The CDR3 loop is CATSRDQGGEQFF. The CDR3 coding sequence is TGTGCCACCAGCAGAGATCAAGGAGGTGAGCAGTTCTTC. The chain couples TRBV15 to TRBJ2-1; a weak D match, TRBD2 (5 bases). With 0 bases removed from V and 9 bases from J, the gap between germline ends came to 9 bases. CDR1 is LNHNV and CDR2 is YYDKDF in the germline V gene (reference sequence). The CDR3 runs to 13 residues.

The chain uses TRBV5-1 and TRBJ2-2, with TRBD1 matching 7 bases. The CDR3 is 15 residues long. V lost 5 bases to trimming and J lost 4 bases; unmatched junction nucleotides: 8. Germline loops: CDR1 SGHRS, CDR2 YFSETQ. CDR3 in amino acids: CASSQIQGFTGELFF. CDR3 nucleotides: TGCGCCAGCAGTCAAATACAGGGGTTCACCGGGGAGCTGTTTTTT.

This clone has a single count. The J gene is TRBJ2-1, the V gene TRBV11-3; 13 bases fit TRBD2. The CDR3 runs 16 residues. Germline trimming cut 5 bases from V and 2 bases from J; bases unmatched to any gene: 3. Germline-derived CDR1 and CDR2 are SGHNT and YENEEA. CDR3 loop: CASSTGTSGAYNEQFF. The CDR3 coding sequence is TGTGCCAGCAGCACTGGGACTAGCGGGGCCTACAATGAGCAGTTCTTC.